A single sample is the source of the 24 T cell receptor beta chains below, sequenced in a study of molecular identifiers for immune sequencing clone quantification. TCRdb independently ran MiXCR on the PCR reads; one entry per CDR3 protein. The sample yields over 65,000 distinct CDR3 sequences, around a quarter seen once. The source material was naive CD8+ T cells from blood, with Jurkat cell RNA spiked in. The subset was: FACS-sorted CD8+CD4-CCR7+CD45RA+ naive T cells. The receptors were sampled from a human donor in good health. Some libraries in this study had Jurkat cell RNA spiked in.

There are a few counts of this clonotype. The genes are TRBV7-9 and TRBJ2-3; TRBD2 aligns across 13 bases. CDR3 length equals 15 residues. Germline V lookup: CDR1 SEHNR, CDR2 FQNEAQ (reference sequence). The ends lost 5 bases at V and 7 bases at J; junction bases unmatched: 6. In nucleotides, the CDR3 is TGTGCCAGCAGCCTAACTAGCGGGGGGGCAAATACGCAGTATTTT. This translates into CASSLTSGGANTQYF.

With respect to this clonotype: A much larger clone lies a single base off, so this may be a read error. The chain has TRBV13 and TRBJ2-6; 8 bases match TRBD1. The CDR3 covers 17 residues. Germline lookup yields CDR1 PRHDT and CDR2 FYEKMQ (reference sequence). The CDR3: CASSFQGAHSGANVQTF. CDR3 bases: TGTGCCAGCAGCTTCCAGGGGGCGCACTCTGGGGCCAACGTCCAGACTTTC. The full variable domain, its missing parts supplied by reference TRBV13 and TRBJ2-6, is AAGVIQSPRHLIKEKRETATLKCYPIPRHDTVYWYQQGPGQDPQFLISFYEKMQSDKGSIPDRFSAQQFSDYHSELNMSSLELGDSALYFCASSFQGAHSGANVQTFGAGSRLTVL.

The V gene is TRBV9, the J gene TRBJ2-7, with D possibly matching TRBD1 (6 bases). The V end lost 0 bases, the J end lost 5 bases, and 21 bases lay between the germline ends. The CDR3 consists of 17 residues. Germline loops: CDR1 SGDLS, CDR2 YYNGEE. CDR3 residues: CASSVGAGRQGMDEQYF. As DNA, the CDR3 is TGTGCCAGCAGCGTAGGAGCAGGACGGCAGGGGATGGACGAGCAGTACTTC.

V is TRBV4-3 and J is TRBJ2-1; D unresolved. Germline V gene sequence: CDR1 LGHNA, CDR2 YSLEER. CDR3 length: 16 amino acids. V was pared by 0 bases and J by 7 bases, with 16 bases between. The CDR3 DNA is TGCGCCAGCAGCCAAGATCGAATCAGTAGTGTAAATGAGCAGTTCTTC. It encodes CASSQDRISSVNEQFF.

This clonotype was detected many times. This sequence joins TRBV5-1 and TRBJ1-5; 8 bases line up with TRBD1. Per the germline V gene, CDR1 is SGHRS and CDR2 is YFSETQ. J gave up 3 bases and V 4 bases, and 6 bases lay outside the gene matches. The CDR3 is 15 residues long. The CDR3 DNA sequence: TGCGCCAGCAGCAAAAAGGACAGGGTCAATCAGCCCCAGCATTTT. Protein: CASSKKDRVNQPQHF. Full variable domain (rest looked up from reference TRBV5-1 and TRBJ1-5): KAGVTQTPRYLIKTRGQQVTLSCSPISGHRSVSWYQQTPGQGLQFLFEYFSETQRNKGNFPGRFSGRQFSNSRSEMNVSTLELGDSALYLCASSKKDRVNQPQHFGDGTRLSIL.

The sample holds many counts of this clonotype. CDR3 in amino acids: CASSREGGSNQPQHF. DNA of the CDR3: TGCGCCAGCAGCCGGGAGGGGGGTAGCAATCAGCCCCAGCATTTT. V is TRBV4-1 and J is TRBJ1-5, with a tentative D call TRBD1 (6 bases). CDR3 length equals 15 residues. In germline, CDR1 is MGHRA, CDR2 YSYEKL. Trimming removed 4 bases from V and 0 bases from J, with 10 bases in between.

This clonotype has ten or more counts. V usage is TRBV5-6 and J usage is TRBJ2-5; D gene uncertain. CDR3 length: 11 residues. Germline V lookup: CDR1 SGHDT, CDR2 YYEEEE. The V end lost 2 bases, the J end lost 1 base, and 0 bases lay between the germline ends. CDR3 sequence (DNA): TGTGCCAGCAGCTTCCAAGAGACCCAGTACTTC. Translating it yields CASSFQETQYF.

This clonotype was recorded a few times. The CDR3 nucleotides read TGTGCCAGCAGTCTGACTAGCGGGGGGTACAATGAGCAGTTCTTC. Translating it yields CASSLTSGGYNEQFF. The chain recombines TRBV6-6 with TRBJ2-1, with 13 bases fitting TRBD2. Germline values: CDR1 MNHNY, CDR2 SVGAGI (reference sequence). The ends lost 5 bases at V and 4 bases at J; junction bases unmatched: 2. This CDR3 has 15 amino acids.

Comments on this clonotype: This may come from a read error, since a much larger clone is one base off. J is TRBJ2-2 and V is TRBV4-3, with D maybe TRBD2 (5 bases). Germline values: CDR1 LGHNA, CDR2 YSLEER. The CDR3 spans 14 residues. The CDR3, as DNA: TGCGCCAGCAGCCAAGATACTGTCACCGGGGAGCCGTTTTTT. It yields the protein CASSQDTVTGEPFF.

This clonotype was detected many times. The V call is TRBV6-5, the J call TRBJ1-5, with D tentatively TRBD1 (5 bases). V lost 4 bases to trimming and J lost 0 bases, with 10 bases between them. The CDR3 spans 15 residues. Germline lookup yields CDR1 MNHEY and CDR2 SVGAGI. The CDR3 region is CASSSRDYSNQPQHF. DNA for the CDR3: TGTGCCAGCAGTTCCCGGGACTATAGCAATCAGCCCCAGCATTTT.

In its sample, this clonotype was seen a few times. The rearrangement joins TRBV15 to TRBJ2-7; 8 bases agree with TRBD1. V trimming: 3 bases; J trimming: 7 bases; junction bases outside the gene matches: 14. This CDR3 has 16 residues. CDR1 and CDR2 (germline): LNHNV, YYDKDF (reference sequence). The CDR3 is CATSRDQGALLQEQYF. The CDR3 DNA follows: TGTGCCACCAGCAGGGATCAGGGGGCGCTCCTTCAAGAGCAGTACTTC. Complete variable domain (other parts from reference TRBV15 and TRBJ2-7): DAMVIQNPRYQVTQFGKPVTLSCSQTLNHNVMYWYQQKSSQAPKLLFHYYDKDFNNEADTPDNFQSRRPNTSFCFLDIRSPGLGDTAMYLCATSRDQGALLQEQYFGPGTRLTVT.

This clonotype was picked up many times. V and J are TRBV15 and TRBJ1-5, with 9 nucleotides matching TRBD1. Germline V lookup: CDR1 LNHNV, CDR2 YYDKDF (reference sequence). This CDR3 comprises 16 residues. V gave up 0 bases and J gave up 6 bases; unmatched junction bases: 6. The CDR3 loop reads CATSRDLGQGGQPQHF. The CDR3 coding sequence is TGTGCCACCAGCAGAGATTTGGGACAGGGTGGTCAGCCCCAGCATTTT.

This clonotype was seen ten or more times. This chain links TRBV7-9 with TRBJ1-5; 9 nucleotides line up with TRBD1. Germline CDR1 SEHNR, CDR2 FQNEAQ (reference sequence). Trimming took 6 bases from V and 6 from J; bases not matched to a gene: 6. There are 14 residues in the CDR3. In DNA form, the CDR3 reads TGTGCCAGCAGTCCGGGACAGGGCATTCAGCCCCAGCATTTT. Its protein product is CASSPGQGIQPQHF.

This clonotype was observed a few times. V gene TRBV7-3 combines with J gene TRBJ2-7; 7 bases are a match to TRBD2. V lost 2 bases, J lost 4 bases, and 5 bases stayed unmatched. CDR3 size: 14 residues. The germline CDR1 and CDR2 sequences are SGHTA and FQGTGA. The CDR3 sequence is CASSLAGVGYEQYF. In DNA form, the CDR3 reads TGTGCCAGCAGCTTAGCGGGGGTGGGGTACGAGCAGTACTTC.

The table lists this clonotype with a few counts. The chain has TRBV10-3 and TRBJ2-3; no firm D call. Germline V lookup: CDR1 ENHRY, CDR2 SYGVKD. V was cut by 0 bases and J by 5 bases, with 9 bases left in between. The CDR3 contains 14 residues. The CDR3 bases are TGTGCCATCAGTGAGTCCGTCGGACGAGATACGCAGTATTTT. Translation: CAISESVGRDTQYF.

In regard to this clonotype: This sequence may be a read error, since a much larger clone differs from it by one base. CDR3 sequence (DNA): TGTGCCAGCAGAGGACGGGAAGTTTCCTACGAGCAGTACTTC. It encodes CASRGREVSYEQYF. The chain employs TRBV2 and TRBJ2-7; maybe TRBD2 (5 bases). Per germline, CDR1 SNHLY and CDR2 FYNNEI. The CDR3 is 14 amino acids. Trimming pared 6 bases from V and 1 base from J, leaving 13 bases between.

Only a few counts were recorded for this clonotype. This rearrangement joins TRBV2 to TRBJ2-7, with 10 bases identical to TRBD1. CDR1 is SNHLY, CDR2 FYNNEI, per germline. The junction had 15 bases not matched to a gene; V was cut back by 6 bases and J by 7 bases. The CDR3 is made up of 16 amino acids. The DNA for the CDR3 is TGTGCCAGCAGCCGGACAGGGGGGATTAGCCTACGTGAGCAGTACTTC. Translation gives CASSRTGGISLREQYF.

This clonotype was recorded many times. The genes are TRBV6-6 and TRBJ1-1; no clear D gene. V lost 2 bases, J lost 6 bases, and 13 bases lay in between. The CDR3 consists of 14 residues. Germline CDR1 is MNHNY and CDR2 is SVGAGI (reference sequence). The CDR3 region has the DNA TGTGCCAGCAGTTACCAGATCAATTTACCTGAAGCTTTCTTT. This sequence encodes CASSYQINLPEAFF.

This clonotype has just a few counts. The chain carries TRBV7-9 and TRBJ1-1, with D possibly TRBD1 on 5 matching bases. CDR1 is SEHNR and CDR2 is FQNEAQ in the germline V gene (reference sequence). The CDR3 is made up of 16 amino acids. V lost 1 base and J lost 0, with 12 bases in between. The CDR3 protein is CASSLGAGRMNTEAFF. CDR3 DNA sequence: TGTGCCAGCAGCTTAGGGGCAGGGAGGATGAACACTGAAGCTTTCTTT. Full variable domain (outside the CDR3, taken from reference TRBV7-9 and TRBJ1-1): DTGVSQNPRHKITKRGQNVTFRCDPISEHNRLYWYRQTLGQGPEFLTYFQNEAQLEKSRLLSDRFSAERPKGSFSTLEIQRTEQGDSAMYLCASSLGAGRMNTEAFFGQGTRLTVV.

Ten or more counts support this clonotype. The rearrangement uses TRBV7-6 and TRBJ2-7; D may be TRBD1 (6 bases). Looked up from germline, CDR1 is SGHVS and CDR2 is FNYEAQ. The CDR3 totals 14 residues. Trimming pared 6 bases from V and 1 base from J, leaving 13 bases between. The CDR3 nucleotides are TGTGCCAGCAGTCCCGGGACACTATCCTACGAGCAGTACTTC. The encoded protein is CASSPGTLSYEQYF. The variable domain in full, with the rest retrieved from reference TRBV7-6 and TRBJ2-7, is GAGVSQSPRYKVTKRGQDVALRCDPISGHVSLYWYRQALGQGPEFLTYFNYEAQQDKSGLPNDRFSAERPEGSISTLTIQRTEQRDSAMYRCASSPGTLSYEQYFGPGTRLTVT.

This clonotype has ten or more counts. The chain joins TRBV6-2 or TRBV6-3 to TRBJ2-3; D gene unclear. The ends were cut back, 10 bases at V and 5 bases at J, with 16 bases in the middle. The CDR3 is 13 amino acids. Germline CDR1 MNHEY, CDR2 SVGEGT. The CDR3 bases are TGTGCCACCCAAGGAGCGCTGATAGATACGCAGTATTTT. Encoded protein: CATQGALIDTQYF.

In the case of this clonotype: A clone one base away is much larger, so this may be a read error. Here the CDR3 omits its conserved ending phenylalanine or tryptophan, so a read error is the likely source. V usage is TRBV7-2 and J usage is TRBJ2-1; weak D call: TRBD2 (5 bases). V lost 4 bases, J lost 4 bases, and 14 bases lay in between. Germline V gives CDR1 SGHTA, CDR2 FQGNSA. The CDR3 contains 15 residues. CDR3 sequence (DNA): TGTGCCAGCAGCTCTCCAGCAGCGGCTTACAATGAGCAGTTCTGC. Translation: CASSSPAAAYNEQFC.

Points on this clonotype: The junction does not match germline at one end; this may be a read error. This chain joins TRBV19 and TRBJ1-5, with D possibly being TRBD1 (6 bases). The CDR3 is 13 amino acids. Germline V gene data show CDR1 as LNHDA and CDR2 as SQIVND (reference sequence). This CDR3 reads CASSWGPNPPPHF. In nucleotides, the CDR3 is TGTGCCAGTTCCTGGGGGCCTAATCCGCCCCCGCATTTT.

Details on this clonotype: At one of its ends the junction is not consistent with the germline gene, which may arise from a read error. The chain joins TRBV4-1 to TRBJ2-6; a possible D gene is TRBD1 (6 bases). The CDR3 sequence is 16 residues long. Germline loops: CDR1 MGHRA, CDR2 YSYEKL. The CDR3 protein is CASSQTQGSGANILTF. CDR3 DNA sequence: TGCGCCAGCAGCCAAACACAGGGTTCTGGGGCCAACATCCTGACTTTC.